Listed here is a single TCR beta chain. The data belong to a study of blood T cell repertoires in COVID-19. The table came from immunoSEQ multiplex PCR; TCRdb's copy has only in-frame clones and leaves some out. The table shows fewer than 700,000 clones, with around 90% occurring only once. Per germline, CDR1 SGHRS and CDR2 YFSETQ. With 0 bases removed from V and 7 bases from J, the gap between germline ends came to 11 bases. The length of the CDR3 is 15 residues. Material: peripheral blood. The TCR originated in a woman aged 45-60 years with COVID-19, enrolled during active disease. The chain joins TRBV5-1 to TRBJ1-6; TRBD1 might be the D (6 bases). CDR3 DNA: TGCGCCAGCAGCTTGGGGCAGGGGTCCAATTCACCCCTCCACTTT. This encodes CASSLGQGSNSPLHF.